This TCR beta chain was recorded in a study of cytomegalovirus exposure and HLA in healthy donors. General study points: Among the CMV-associated chains, a few were confirmed in vitro as specific for CMV antigens. The study flagged roughly 160 TCR beta chains as cytomegalovirus-associated.

Germline V gene lookup returns CDR1 MDHEN and CDR2 SYDVKM. V was shortened by 5 bases and J by 2 bases, with 15 bases between the two germline ends. This CDR3 comprises 15 residues. Method: immunoSEQ multiplex PCR; TCRdb's copy keeps in-frame clones and lacks some. The sample has some 350,000 clones, 75% to 90% seen once. The approximately 130-subject validation cohort, separate from the approximately 670-subject first cohort, included the donors. As concerns this clone: Its matching antigen is unknown.

The rearrangement links TRBV28 to TRBJ1-1, with a possible D match to TRBD1 (6 bases). Sequencing input: PBMCs. The sequence was collected from a young woman in good health and CMV-seropositive. The CDR3 spells CASSPGHRVNTEAFF. CDR3 DNA: TGTGCCAGCAGTCCCGGCCACAGGGTAAACACTGAAGCTTTCTTT. Filled out from reference TRBV28 and TRBJ1-1, the complete variable domain reads DVKVTQSSRYLVKRTGEKVFLECVQDMDHENMFWYRQDPGLGLRLIYFSYDVKMKEKGDIPEGYSVSREKKERFSLILESASTNQTSMYLCASSPGHRVNTEAFFGQGTRLTVV.